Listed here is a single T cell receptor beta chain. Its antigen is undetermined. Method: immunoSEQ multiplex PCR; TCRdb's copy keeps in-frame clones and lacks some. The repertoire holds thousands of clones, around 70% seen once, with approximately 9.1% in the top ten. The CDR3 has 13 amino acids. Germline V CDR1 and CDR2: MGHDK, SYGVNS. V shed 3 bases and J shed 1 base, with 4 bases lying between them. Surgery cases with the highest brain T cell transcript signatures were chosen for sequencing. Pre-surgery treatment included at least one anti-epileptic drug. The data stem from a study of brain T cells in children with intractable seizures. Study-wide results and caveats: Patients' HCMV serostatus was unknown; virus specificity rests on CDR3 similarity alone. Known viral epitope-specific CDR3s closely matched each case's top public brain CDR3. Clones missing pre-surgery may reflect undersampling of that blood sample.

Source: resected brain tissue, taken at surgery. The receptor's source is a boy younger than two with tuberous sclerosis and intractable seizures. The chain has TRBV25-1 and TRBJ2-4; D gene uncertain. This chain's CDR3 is CASSEGAKNIQYF. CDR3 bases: TGTGCCAGCAGTGAGGGGGCCAAAAACATTCAGTACTTC.